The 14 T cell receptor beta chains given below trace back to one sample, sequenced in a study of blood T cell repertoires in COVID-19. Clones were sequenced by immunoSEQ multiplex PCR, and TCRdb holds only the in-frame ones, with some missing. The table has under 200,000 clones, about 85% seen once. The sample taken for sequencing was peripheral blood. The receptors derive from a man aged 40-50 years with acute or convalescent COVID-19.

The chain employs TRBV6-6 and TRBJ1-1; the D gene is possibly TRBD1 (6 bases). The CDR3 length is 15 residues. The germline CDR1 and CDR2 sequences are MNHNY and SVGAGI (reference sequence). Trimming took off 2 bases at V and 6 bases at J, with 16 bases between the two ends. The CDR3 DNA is TGTGCCAGCAGTTACCCAGGGACAATGATCGCTGAAGCTTTCTTT. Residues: CASSYPGTMIAEAFF.

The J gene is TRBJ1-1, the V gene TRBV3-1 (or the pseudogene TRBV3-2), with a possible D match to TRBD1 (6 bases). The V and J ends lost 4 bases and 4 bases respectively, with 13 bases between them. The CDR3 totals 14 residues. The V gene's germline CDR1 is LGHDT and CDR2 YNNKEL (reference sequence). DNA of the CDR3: TGTGCCAGCAGCCGACAGGCCTACGCCACTGAAGCTTTCTTT. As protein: CASSRQAYATEAFF.

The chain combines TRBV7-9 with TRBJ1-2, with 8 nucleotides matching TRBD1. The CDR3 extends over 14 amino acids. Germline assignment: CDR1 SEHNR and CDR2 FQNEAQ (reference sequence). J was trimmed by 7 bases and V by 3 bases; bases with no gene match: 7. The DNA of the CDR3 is TGTGCCAGCAGCTTCCCCACAGGGGGTCGTGGCTACACCTTC. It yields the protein CASSFPTGGRGYTF.

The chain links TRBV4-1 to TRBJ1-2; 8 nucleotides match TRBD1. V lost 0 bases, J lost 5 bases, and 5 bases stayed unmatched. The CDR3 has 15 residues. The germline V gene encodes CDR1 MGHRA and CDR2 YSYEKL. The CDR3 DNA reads TGCGCCAGCAGCCAAGATATGACAGGGGAGTATGGCTACACCTTC. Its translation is CASSQDMTGEYGYTF.

CDR3 nucleotides: TGTGCCAGCAGTGAGGGGACAGGCATTAATGAAAAACTGTTTTTT. Translating gives CASSEGTGINEKLFF. The rearrangement joins TRBV6-1 to TRBJ1-4; 8 bases line up with TRBD1. Germline CDR1 reads MNHNS; CDR2 reads SASEGT. J was trimmed by 4 bases and V by 3 bases; bases with no gene match: 4. The CDR3 loop spans 15 amino acids.

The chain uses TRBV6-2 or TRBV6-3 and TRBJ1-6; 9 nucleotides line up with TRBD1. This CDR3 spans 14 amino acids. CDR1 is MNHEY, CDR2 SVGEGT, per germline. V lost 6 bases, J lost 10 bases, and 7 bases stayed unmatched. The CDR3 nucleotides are TGTGCCAGCAGCGGGACAGGGATTTGGTCACCCCTCCACTTT. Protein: CASSGTGIWSPLHF.

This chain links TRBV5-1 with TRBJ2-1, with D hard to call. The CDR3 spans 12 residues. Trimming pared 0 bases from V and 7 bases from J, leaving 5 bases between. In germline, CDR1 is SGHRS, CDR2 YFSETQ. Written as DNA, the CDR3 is TGCGCCAGCAGCTTGGCCGGGAATGAGCAGTTCTTC. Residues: CASSLAGNEQFF.

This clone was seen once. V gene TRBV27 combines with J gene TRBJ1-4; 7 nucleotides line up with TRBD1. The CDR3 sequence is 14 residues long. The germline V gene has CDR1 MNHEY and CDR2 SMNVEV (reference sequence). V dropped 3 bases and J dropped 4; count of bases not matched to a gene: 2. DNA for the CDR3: TGTGCCAGCAGTTTGGACAGGTATAATGAAAAACTGTTTTTT. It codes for CASSLDRYNEKLFF.

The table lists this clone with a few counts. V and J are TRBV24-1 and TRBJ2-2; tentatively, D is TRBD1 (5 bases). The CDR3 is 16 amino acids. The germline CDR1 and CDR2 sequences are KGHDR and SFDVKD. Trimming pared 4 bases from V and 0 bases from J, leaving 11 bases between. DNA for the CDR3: TGTGCCACCAGTGACTTCACAGGTTCGAACACCGGGGAGCTGTTTTTT. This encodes CATSDFTGSNTGELFF.

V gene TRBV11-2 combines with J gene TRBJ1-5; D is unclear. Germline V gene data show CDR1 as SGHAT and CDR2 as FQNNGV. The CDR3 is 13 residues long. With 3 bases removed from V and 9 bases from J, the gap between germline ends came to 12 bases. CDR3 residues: CASSFTLSGPQHF. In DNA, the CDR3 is TGTGCCAGCAGCTTTACTCTCTCTGGGCCCCAGCATTTT.

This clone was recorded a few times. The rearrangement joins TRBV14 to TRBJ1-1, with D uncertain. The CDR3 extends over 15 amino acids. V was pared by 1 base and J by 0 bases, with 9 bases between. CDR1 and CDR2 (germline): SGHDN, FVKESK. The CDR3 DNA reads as TGTGCCAGCAGCCAAGGGGGAGCCTTGAACACTGAAGCTTTCTTT. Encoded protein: CASSQGGALNTEAFF. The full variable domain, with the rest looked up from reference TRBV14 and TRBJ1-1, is EAGVTQFPSHSVIEKGQTVTLRCDPISGHDNLYWYRRVMGKEIKFLLHFVKESKQDESGMPNNRFLAERTGGTYSTLKVQPAELEDSGVYFCASSQGGALNTEAFFGQGTRLTVV.

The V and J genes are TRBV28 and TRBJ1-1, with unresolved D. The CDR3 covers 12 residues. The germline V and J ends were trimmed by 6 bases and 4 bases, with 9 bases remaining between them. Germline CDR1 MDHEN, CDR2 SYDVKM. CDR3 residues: CASSPLGTEAFF. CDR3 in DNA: TGTGCCAGCAGCCCTCTCGGCACTGAAGCTTTCTTT. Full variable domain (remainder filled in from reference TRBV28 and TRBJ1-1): DVKVTQSSRYLVKRTGEKVFLECVQDMDHENMFWYRQDPGLGLRLIYFSYDVKMKEKGDIPEGYSVSREKKERFSLILESASTNQTSMYLCASSPLGTEAFFGQGTRLTVV.

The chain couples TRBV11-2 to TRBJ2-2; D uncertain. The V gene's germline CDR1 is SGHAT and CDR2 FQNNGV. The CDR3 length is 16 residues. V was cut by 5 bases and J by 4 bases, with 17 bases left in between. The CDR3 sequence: CASSPAGSAVTGELFF. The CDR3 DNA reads TGTGCCAGCAGCCCGGCCGGATCTGCGGTCACCGGGGAGCTGTTTTTT.

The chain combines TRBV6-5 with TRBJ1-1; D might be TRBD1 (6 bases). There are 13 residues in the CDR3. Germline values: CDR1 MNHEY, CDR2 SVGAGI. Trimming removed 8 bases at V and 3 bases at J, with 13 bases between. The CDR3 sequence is CASLPRGYTEAFF. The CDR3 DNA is TGTGCCAGCCTCCCAAGGGGGTACACTGAAGCTTTCTTT.